This TCR beta chain was recovered during a study of T cell responses to AZD1222 COVID-19 vaccine. Study context: Pooling was applied to second doses at about 4 or about 12 weeks. The study, taken as a whole, reports: Sampling captured repertoires only after the peak T cell response. A rise in Spike-specific TCR breadth and depth followed two AZD1222 doses. The CD4 TCRs associated with vaccination extended across spike and predominated at 160-218 and 743-854.

In germline, CDR1 is WSHSY, CDR2 SAAADI. With V trimmed by 3 bases and J by 0 bases, 7 bases remained unmatched. This CDR3 region has 16 residues. For this clone: Antigen specificity is unknown.

Using immunoSEQ multiplex PCR, the repertoire was profiled, and TCRdb retains in-frame clones only, with some absent. The top ten clones hold 2% to 3% of a sample with about 110,000 clones, around nine tenths of them seen once. The chain employs TRBV10-2 and TRBJ2-5, with TRBD2 matching over 7 bases. The specimen was peripheral blood, collected on day 0 of AZD1222 vaccination. The receptor was isolated from an adult in good health. CDR3 in DNA: TGCGCCAGCAGTGATCAGGTCGGGAGGTACCAAGAGACCCAGTACTTC. This sequence encodes CASSDQVGRYQETQYF.